These 26 T cell receptor beta chains share one sample of origin, sequenced in a study of blood T cells in healthy people across ages. For the second PCR, which ran for 7 to 11 cycles, a sample-barcoded 5' primer and a J-beta primer mix were used. TCRdb re-derived calls from the 5' RACE reads in MiXCR, one entry per CDR3 protein. The sample yields around 1,800,000 distinct CDR3 sequences, approximately 39% seen once. The sample was blood. These receptors were collected from a human donor in good health.

The V gene is TRBV6-2 or TRBV6-3, the J gene TRBJ2-1, with TRBD2 identical over 8 bases. V was clipped by 8 bases and J by 2 bases; unmatched bases: 5. This CDR3 comprises 14 residues. CDR1 and CDR2 from the germline V gene are MNHEY and SVGEGT. The CDR3 region has the DNA TGTGCCAGCGCGGGGGGTACCCCCTACAATGAGCAGTTCTTC. It specifies CASAGGTPYNEQFF.

In nucleotides, the CDR3 is TGCGCCAGCAGCCATCGGGAGGTTGGAGGCGAGCAGTACTTC. This encodes CASSHREVGGEQYF. The chain couples TRBV4-3 to TRBJ2-7, with 7 bases fitting TRBD2. V lost 3 bases to trimming and J lost 6 bases; unmatched junction nucleotides: 8. Germline V gene lookup returns CDR1 LGHNA and CDR2 YSLEER. The CDR3 has 14 residues.

This chain uses TRBV4-1 with TRBJ1-2, with D maybe TRBD1 (6 bases). The CDR3 is 12 residues long. V was shortened by 3 bases and J by 8 bases, with 10 bases between the two germline ends. Germline V gene data show CDR1 as MGHRA and CDR2 as YSYEKL. In nucleotides, the CDR3 is TGCGCCAGCAGCCAGGCAGGGGCAGGCTACACCTTC. Residues: CASSQAGAGYTF.

The V call is TRBV29-1, the J call TRBJ1-1; D not resolved. Trimming cost V 8 bases and J 1 base, with 14 bases left between them. CDR1 and CDR2 (germline): SQVTM, ANQGSEA. The CDR3 is 13 amino acids. The CDR3 nucleotides read TGCAGCTTCATGGACGGAAGGAACACTGAAGCTTTCTTT. Translating it yields CSFMDGRNTEAFF.

This clonotype occurred many times. This sequence joins TRBV3-1 and TRBJ1-5, with D unresolved. V shed 0 bases and J shed 7 bases, with 7 bases lying between them. Per germline, CDR1 LGHDT and CDR2 YNNKEL (reference sequence). The CDR3 has 13 amino acids. The CDR3, as DNA: TGTGCCAGCAGCCAAGACGTAGGGCAGCCCCAGCATTTT. It specifies CASSQDVGQPQHF.

The rearrangement joins TRBV11-1 to TRBJ2-1, with D uncertain. Between the trimmed V and J ends, which lost 6 bases and 8 bases, there was a span of 26 bases. The CDR3 extends over 17 amino acids. Germline CDR1 reads SGHAT; CDR2 reads FQDESV (reference sequence). CDR3 residues: CASSPRLESHTRDEQFF. In nucleotides, the CDR3 is TGTGCCAGCAGTCCTCGACTTGAATCCCACACACGGGATGAGCAGTTCTTC.

In the case of this clonotype: At one boundary the junction diverges from the germline segment, which might be a read error. V usage is TRBV5-1 and J usage is TRBJ1-1; tentative D call: TRBD1 (6 bases). Germline assignment: CDR1 SGHRS and CDR2 YFSETQ. The CDR3 sequence is 14 residues long. In DNA, the CDR3 is TGTGCCAGCAGTTTCGACAGGATGAACACTGAAGCTTTCTTT. This codes for CASSFDRMNTEAFF.

The V call is TRBV7-6, the J call TRBJ2-1, with D possibly being TRBD1 or TRBD2 (5 bases each). Germline assignment: CDR1 SGHVS and CDR2 FNYEAQ. V was cut by 6 bases and J by 7 bases, with 10 bases left in between. The CDR3 runs to 12 residues. The CDR3 DNA reads as TGTGCCAGCAGGACCGAGGGGAATGAGCAGTTCTTC. This codes for CASRTEGNEQFF. The variable domain in full, completed from reference TRBV7-6 and TRBJ2-1, reads GAGVSQSPRYKVTKRGQDVALRCDPISGHVSLYWYRQALGQGPEFLTYFNYEAQQDKSGLPNDRFSAERPEGSISTLTIQRTEQRDSAMYRCASRTEGNEQFFGPGTRLTVL.

The chain uses TRBV7-8 and TRBJ2-5, with D perhaps matching TRBD1 (6 bases). Judging by the DNA end, TRBJ2-7 fits better; the J call may be wrong. The CDR3 contains 16 residues. Germline V lookup: CDR1 SGHVS, CDR2 FQNEAQ. The DNA for the CDR3 is TGTGCCAGCAGCTCAAACTTAAATACAGGGAACGACGAGCAGTACTTC. Encoded protein: CASSSNLNTGNDEQYF.

The chain combines TRBV28 with TRBJ2-7; D unclear. This CDR3 contains 14 residues. The V gene's germline CDR1 is MDHEN and CDR2 SYDVKM. Trimming took 2 bases from V and 1 from J, leaving 9 bases between them. CDR3 amino acids: CASSLRQESYEQYF. The CDR3 region has the DNA TGTGCCAGCAGTTTACGCCAGGAATCCTACGAGCAGTACTTC.

This clonotype has a handful of counts. The rearrangement uses TRBV6-6 and TRBJ2-1; TRBD1 is a possible D gene (5 bases). CDR1 and CDR2 (germline): MNHNY, SVGAGI (reference sequence). The CDR3 totals 16 residues. V dropped 5 bases and J dropped 5 bases, with 19 bases sitting between them. CDR3 bases: TGTGCCAGCAGTCCCCAGGGTCGGAGCCCACACAATGAGCAGTTCTTC. Protein: CASSPQGRSPHNEQFF.

The gene calls are TRBV11-2 and TRBJ1-2; no clear D. The CDR3 length is 12 residues. Between the trimmed V and J ends, which lost 0 bases and 6 bases, there was a span of 5 bases. Germline CDR1 and CDR2: SGHAT and FQNNGV. The CDR3 spells CASSLEAHGYTF. CDR3 in DNA: TGTGCCAGCAGCTTAGAGGCGCATGGCTACACCTTC.

The J gene is TRBJ2-4, the V gene TRBV27; 9 bases are a match to TRBD1. The DNA end favors TRBJ2-7, so the J call may be wrong. The CDR3 consists of 16 residues. Germline CDR1 is MNHEY and CDR2 is SMNVEV (reference sequence). The CDR3 protein is CASSAGRGQGTHEQYF. The DNA of the CDR3 is TGTGCCAGCAGTGCTGGTAGGGGACAGGGAACCCACGAGCAGTACTTC.

In the case of this clonotype: This may be a read error: a much more frequent sequence differs by one nucleotide. The chain couples TRBV20-1 to TRBJ2-2, with 8 positions matching TRBD1. The CDR3 loop spans 13 amino acids. Germline V gene lookup returns CDR1 DFQATT and CDR2 SNEGSKA (reference sequence). The CDR3 sequence is CSAPDRGTGERFF. The CDR3 DNA follows: TGCAGTGCTCCAGACAGGGGCACCGGGGAGCGGTTTTTT.

This clonotype was counted between two and nine times. The V call is TRBV6-5, the J call TRBJ2-7; no clear D. V lost 0 bases and J lost 3, with 9 bases in between. The CDR3 length is 14 residues. Germline V gene data show CDR1 as MNHEY and CDR2 as SVGAGI. CDR3 amino acids: CASSYSTWVYEQYF. The CDR3 bases are TGTGCCAGCAGTTACTCCACCTGGGTCTACGAGCAGTACTTC.

The gene calls are TRBV7-2 and TRBJ2-7, with 7 bases identical to TRBD1. V gave up 2 bases and J gave up 5 bases; unmatched junction bases: 6. The germline V gene encodes CDR1 SGHTA and CDR2 FQGNSA. The CDR3 runs 14 residues. CDR3: CASSLSGGYNEQYF. The CDR3 coding sequence is TGTGCCAGCAGCTTATCAGGGGGTTACAACGAGCAGTACTTC. The complete variable domain, with remaining parts taken from reference TRBV7-2 and TRBJ2-7, reads GAGVSQSPSNKVTEKGKDVELRCDPISGHTALYWYRQSLGQGLEFLIYFQGNSAPDKSGLPSDRFSAERTGGSVSTLTIQRTQQEDSAVYLCASSLSGGYNEQYFGPGTRLTVT.

The chain couples TRBV2 to TRBJ2-5; D is possibly TRBD2 (6 bases). The CDR3 has 11 amino acids. Germline CDR1 is SNHLY and CDR2 is FYNNEI. The V end lost 3 bases, the J end lost 11 bases, and 10 bases lay between the germline ends. The CDR3 region has the DNA TGTGCCAGCAGTGAGTGGGGACTTCAGTACTTC. Translation gives CASSEWGLQYF.

This clonotype was found a few times. An end of the junction differs from the germline gene, which may be a read error. The chain couples TRBV7-7 to TRBJ2-7, with D perhaps TRBD2 (6 bases). The J call could be wrong; TRBJ2-5 is a better fit for the DNA end. This CDR3 contains 19 residues. Germline loops: CDR1 SSHAT, CDR2 FNYEAQ (reference sequence). The CDR3 region has the DNA TGTGCTAGCAGCTCCTCTACCGGGACTCAAGAACTTTTACAAGAGACCCAGTACTTC. The encoded protein is CASSSSTGTQELLQETQYF.

This clonotype was detected a few times. V gene TRBV28 combines with J gene TRBJ2-1; TRBD1 matches 10 bases. This CDR3 is 17 amino acids long. Germline CDR1 is MDHEN and CDR2 is SYDVKM. V lost 3 bases, J lost 10 bases, and 15 bases stayed unmatched. Written as DNA, the CDR3 is TGTGCCAGCAGTTTTTTGGTCTCGGAGACAGGGGGCCGGGAGCAGTTCTTC. As protein: CASSFLVSETGGREQFF.

The chain joins TRBV7-2 to TRBJ2-1; D is uncertain. Between the trimmed V and J ends, which lost 4 bases and 9 bases, there was a span of 13 bases. The CDR3 contains 13 residues. CDR1 is SGHTA, CDR2 FQGNSA, per germline. DNA of the CDR3: TGTGCCAGCAGCTCAATGCCCCAGCTTGAGCAGTTCTTC. It yields the protein CASSSMPQLEQFF.

The chain links TRBV5-6 to TRBJ2-4; a possible D gene is TRBD1 (6 bases). Germline loops: CDR1 SGHDT, CDR2 YYEEEE. V was trimmed by 0 bases and J by 7 bases, leaving 11 bases between them. The CDR3 contains 14 residues. The CDR3 bases are TGTGCCAGCAGCTTGGCTCAGGGGATCAACATTCAGTACTTC. This translates into CASSLAQGINIQYF.

In its sample, this clonotype was seen a few times. The chain combines TRBV30 with TRBJ2-3; maybe TRBD2 (5 bases). Trimming removed 2 bases from V and 3 bases from J, with 12 bases in between. Germline lookup yields CDR1 GTSNPN and CDR2 SVGIG (reference sequence). CDR3 length: 14 residues. In nucleotides, the CDR3 is TGTGCCTGGAGTCTCGGGATCACTACAGATACGCAGTATTTT. Translation gives CAWSLGITTDTQYF.

This clonotype was picked up a small number of times. The rearrangement uses TRBV7-9 and TRBJ2-5, with a possible D match to TRBD2 (5 bases). CDR3 length: 13 amino acids. Trimming removed 5 bases at V and 5 bases at J, with 12 bases between. CDR1 is SEHNR and CDR2 is FQNEAQ in the germline V gene (reference sequence). CDR3 DNA sequence: TGTGCCAGCAGCATCCCCGGGGTGGAGACCCAGTACTTC. Translated: CASSIPGVETQYF. The variable domain in full, completed from reference TRBV7-9 and TRBJ2-5, reads DTGVSQNPRHKITKRGQNVTFRCDPISEHNRLYWYRQTLGQGPEFLTYFQNEAQLEKSRLLSDRFSAERPKGSFSTLEIQRTEQGDSAMYLCASSIPGVETQYFGPGTRLLVL.

The DNA for the CDR3 is TGTGCCTGGAGTACGGCCGCAGATACGCAGTATTTT. Amino acids: CAWSTAADTQYF. The V and J genes are TRBV30 and TRBJ2-3; D gene ambiguous. With 2 bases removed from V and 4 bases from J, the gap between germline ends came to 7 bases. This CDR3 is 12 amino acids long. Germline V lookup: CDR1 GTSNPN, CDR2 SVGIG (reference sequence).

This clonotype was observed a few times. The chain recombines TRBV10-2 with TRBJ2-1; 11 bases fit TRBD2. In germline, CDR1 is WSHSY, CDR2 SAAADI. The CDR3 totals 14 residues. V shed 6 bases, J shed 5 bases, and the junction held 3 bases outside the gene matches. The CDR3 region has the DNA TGCGCCAGCAGGGGACTAGCGGTCAACAATGAGCAGTTCTTC. It is translated as CASRGLAVNNEQFF.

The chain employs TRBV20-1 and TRBJ2-1, with 8 positions matching TRBD2. Germline CDR1 and CDR2: DFQATT and SNEGSKA (reference sequence). After removal of 5 bases from V and 4 bases from J, the junction contained 7 bases not matched to a gene. This CDR3 is 14 amino acids long. The CDR3 nucleotides read TGCAGTGCTGGGGGGACTAGTAGTTACAATGAGCAGTTCTTC. As protein: CSAGGTSSYNEQFF.